The 5 T cell receptor beta chains below were found in one sample sequenced in a study of shared T cell receptors in the human thymus. Clones were sequenced by immunoSEQ multiplex PCR, and TCRdb holds only the in-frame ones, with some missing. The profile shows hundreds of thousands of clones, around 95% of them singletons. The sample consisted of thymocytes. These receptors all come from a human donor.

V usage is TRBV5-1 and J usage is TRBJ2-2; 11 bases are shared with TRBD2. V shed 4 bases, J shed 6 bases, and the junction held 5 bases outside the gene matches. Germline V lookup: CDR1 SGHRS, CDR2 YFSETQ. The CDR3 covers 15 residues. The CDR3 DNA reads TGCGCCAGCAGCAACTCGGGACTAGCGGCCGGGGAGCTGTTTTTT. Residues: CASSNSGLAAGELFF.

This clone was counted a few times. V usage is TRBV7-3 and J usage is TRBJ2-1; 8 bases match TRBD2. V lost 4 bases to trimming and J lost 9 bases; unmatched junction nucleotides: 5. CDR1 and CDR2 from the germline V gene are SGHTA and FQGTGA. The CDR3 consists of 13 residues. The CDR3 sequence: CASSSGLASEQFF. In DNA form, the CDR3 reads TGTGCCAGCAGCTCTGGACTAGCTAGTGAGCAGTTCTTC.

The genes are TRBV5-6 and TRBJ2-1; maybe TRBD1 (5 bases). V lost 1 base and J lost 0, with 11 bases in between. The germline gives CDR1 SGHDT, CDR2 YYEEEE. The CDR3 consists of 16 residues. In nucleotides, the CDR3 is TGTGCCAGCAGCTTGCTCTCCAGGGTCTCCTACAATGAGCAGTTCTTC. Translated: CASSLLSRVSYNEQFF. Together with reference TRBV5-6 and TRBJ2-1, the CDR3 gives the full variable domain: DAGVTQSPTHLIKTRGQQVTLRCSPKSGHDTVSWYQQALGQGPQFIFQYYEEEERQRGNFPDRFSGHQFPNYSSELNVNALLLGDSALYLCASSLLSRVSYNEQFFGPGTRLTVL.

This clone occurred once. This chain connects TRBV18 to TRBJ1-5; TRBD1 matches 7 bases. The J segment lost 1 base and the V segment lost 4 bases, leaving 1 base of the junction unmatched. Looked up from germline, CDR1 is KGHSH and CDR2 is LQKENI. The CDR3 has 14 residues. CDR3 coding DNA: TGTGCCAGCTCACAACAGGGGAGCAATCAGCCCCAGCATTTT. Translated: CASSQQGSNQPQHF. Based on the CDR3 plus reference TRBV18 and TRBJ1-5, the full variable domain is NAGVMQNPRHLVRRRGQEARLRCSPMKGHSHVYWYRQLPEEGLKFMVYLQKENIIDESGMPKERFSAEFPKEGPSILRIQQVVRGDSAAYFCASSQQGSNQPQHFGDGTRLSIL.

This chain links TRBV10-3 with TRBJ2-2; 8 nucleotides align to TRBD2. The germline V gene has CDR1 ENHRY and CDR2 SYGVKD. This CDR3 is built from 19 residues. The J segment lost 4 bases and the V segment lost 0 bases, leaving 13 bases of the junction unmatched. CDR3 loop: CAISESLSFGRVRTGELFF. In DNA form, the CDR3 reads TGTGCCATCAGTGAGTCACTCTCCTTCGGGAGGGTACGCACCGGGGAGCTGTTTTTT.